This TCR beta chain appears in the sequencing data of a study of beta chain features in type 1 diabetes. Expressed TCRB transcripts got sequenced, as all isolated RNA was reverse transcribed. Produced via immunoSEQ multiplex PCR; TCRdb's table is partial and in-frame only. The table lists 900,000 or so clones, 17% of them singletons. Every sorted population was more than 98% pure. Per germline, CDR1 LGHNA and CDR2 YSLEER. There are 22 residues in the CDR3. V was pared by 0 bases and J by 4 bases, with 26 bases of the junction left unmatched. V and J are TRBV4-3 and TRBJ2-5; 7 bases match TRBD1. The sequenced sample consisted of naive CD4+ T cells from blood. This receptor was identified in a woman younger than 30 in good health. Here the CDR3 reads CASSQDWYSVAPKTGKGETQYF. CDR3 bases: TGCGCCAGCAGCCAAGATTGGTACTCCGTCGCCCCGAAGACAGGGAAAGGAGAGACCCAGTACTTC.